The present T cell receptor beta chain was sequenced within a study of early T cells in non-severe SARS-CoV-2 infection. The overall study: Sequencing used unsorted whole-blood bulk RNA, so chains lack pairing.

The germline CDR1 and CDR2 sequences are MDHEN and SYDVKM. This CDR3 is 14 amino acids long. Trimming removed 4 bases at V and 6 bases at J, with 16 bases between. This clonotype was seen only a few times. TCRdb re-called the 5' RACE reads with MiXCR, one entry per CDR3 protein. Among roughly 53,000 distinct CDR3 sequences listed, about 10% were seen once. The clonotype originates from an adult who was a healthcare worker with PCR-confirmed SARS-CoV-2 infection or an uninfected control (not recorded which). Source material: whole blood. The J gene is TRBJ2-7, the V gene TRBV28; D may be TRBD2 (5 bases). The CDR3: CASSSPPRTVEQYF. For the CDR3, the DNA is TGTGCCAGCAGTTCCCCCCCTCGGACTGTCGAGCAGTACTTC.